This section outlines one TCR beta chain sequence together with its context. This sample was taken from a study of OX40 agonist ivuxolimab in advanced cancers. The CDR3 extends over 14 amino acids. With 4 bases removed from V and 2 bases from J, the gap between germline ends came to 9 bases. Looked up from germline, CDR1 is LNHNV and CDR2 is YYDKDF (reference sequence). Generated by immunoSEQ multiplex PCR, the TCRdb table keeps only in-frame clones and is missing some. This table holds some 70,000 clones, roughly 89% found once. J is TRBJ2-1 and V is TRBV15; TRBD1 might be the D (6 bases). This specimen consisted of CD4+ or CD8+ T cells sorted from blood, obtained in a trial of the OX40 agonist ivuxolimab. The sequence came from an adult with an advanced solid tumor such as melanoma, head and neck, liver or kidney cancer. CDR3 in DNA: TGTGCCACCAGCAACAGGGTAGCCTACAATGAGCAGTTCTTC. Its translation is CATSNRVAYNEQFF.